This T cell receptor beta chain was sequenced in a study of identical twins. TCRdb itself ran the 5' RACE reads through MiXCR, one entry per CDR3 protein. The profile shows about 530,000 distinct CDR3 sequences, approximately 16% of them singletons. V shed 5 bases and J 5 bases; nucleotides not matched to a gene: 9. The CDR3 is made up of 16 amino acids. These data also featured in a second study, about yellow fever vaccine responses in identical twins.

The TCR sequence derives from a woman between 18 and 29 years old in good health. What was sequenced was CD4+ T cells sorted from blood. The chain carries TRBV12-3 or TRBV12-4 and TRBJ2-5, with TRBD2 matching 12 bases. For the CDR3, the DNA is TGTGCCAGCAGTCCCGGGCGACTAGCGGGAGTGGAGACCCAGTACTTC. Amino acid sequence: CASSPGRLAGVETQYF.